This T cell receptor beta chain was retrieved from a study of blood T cell repertoires in COVID-19. For the study at large: Samples of COVID-19 (acute and convalescent) were obtained from the United States, Italy and Spain.

V lost 7 bases to trimming and J lost 2 bases, with 11 bases between them. This CDR3 spans 14 amino acids. Germline CDR1 is LGHNT and CDR2 is FRNRAP. In this sample, this clone turned up once. TCRdb's table, derived via immunoSEQ multiplex PCR, lists solely in-frame clones and lacks some. Of about 200,000 clones in the sample, 85% to 90% were seen once. One Seattle source followed patients from active infection through their disease course. The receptor's source is a woman between 45 and 65 years old with COVID-19, enrolled during active disease. Sample: peripheral blood. This chain links TRBV12-5 with TRBJ2-2, with D perhaps matching TRBD1 (5 bases). CDR3 sequence reads: CASAWQGNTGELFF. CDR3 in DNA: TGTGCTAGTGCCTGGCAGGGAAACACCGGGGAGCTGTTTTTT.